This TCR beta chain derives from a study of cytotoxic CD8 clonotypes in ibrutinib-treated CLL. Findings of the study overall: Once treatment began, public clonotypes, which were uncommon, contracted or stayed stable. Increased clonality at ibrutinib response gave way to a return toward baseline at progression.

Details on this clone: Its antigen is currently unknown.

Libraries of TCR beta were made from approximately 2 micrograms of genomic DNA that came from cryopreserved PBMCs. The germline V gene has CDR1 SGHTS and CDR2 YDEGEE. Trimming stripped 0 bases from V and 3 bases from J, with 10 bases between. The CDR3 loop spans 15 amino acids. Only in-frame clones appear in the TCRdb table, and some are missing; sequencing was by immunoSEQ multiplex PCR. The sample records approximately 92,000 clones, 77% being singletons. This chain links TRBV5-8 with TRBJ1-5; no definite D call. The starting material was PBMCs, obtained after 24 months of ibrutinib treatment. This clonotype was obtained from a human donor with chronic lymphocytic leukemia. CDR3 in DNA: TGTGCCAGCAGCTTGGGTCGGCGAAACAATCAGCCCCAGCATTTT. This gives the protein CASSLGRRNNQPQHF.